This T cell receptor beta chain was captured by sequencing in a study of blood T cell repertoires in COVID-19. Study at large: Italy, Spain and the United States were the sources of the convalescent and acute COVID-19 samples. PBMCs, B-cell-depleted T cells, or T cells were the source of the cDNA or gDNA that made up the material.

Germline V gene lookup returns CDR1 MDHEN and CDR2 SYDVKM. The V end was cut by 3 bases, the J end by 6 bases, with 11 bases between. The length of the CDR3 is 13 residues. Sequenced by immunoSEQ multiplex PCR; TCRdb stores in-frame clones only, minus some. The data contain 300,000 to 350,000 clones, roughly 88% of them seen just once; the ten biggest clones take up 1.5% to 2%. Seattle participants joined during active infection and were tracked over time. The sample taken for sequencing was peripheral blood. The sequence came from a young woman with COVID-19, enrolled during active disease. The genes are TRBV28 and TRBJ1-1; no reliable D call. The DNA for the CDR3 is TGTGCCAGCAGTTTTACCAGGAGGGCTGAAGCTTTCTTT. As protein: CASSFTRRAEAFF.